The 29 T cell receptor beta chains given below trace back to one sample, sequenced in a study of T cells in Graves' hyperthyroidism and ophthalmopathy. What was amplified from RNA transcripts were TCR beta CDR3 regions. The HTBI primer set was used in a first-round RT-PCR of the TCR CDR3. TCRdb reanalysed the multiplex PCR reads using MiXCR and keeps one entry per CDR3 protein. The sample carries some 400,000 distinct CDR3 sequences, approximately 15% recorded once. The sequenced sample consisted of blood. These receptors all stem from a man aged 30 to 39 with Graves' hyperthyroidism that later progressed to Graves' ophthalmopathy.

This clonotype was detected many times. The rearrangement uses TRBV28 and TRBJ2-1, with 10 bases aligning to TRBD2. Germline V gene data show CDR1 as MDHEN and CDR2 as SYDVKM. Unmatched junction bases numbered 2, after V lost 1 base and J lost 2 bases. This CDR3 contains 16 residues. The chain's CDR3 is CASSLYLAGAYNEQFF. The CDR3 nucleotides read TGTGCCAGCAGTTTATACCTAGCGGGGGCCTACAATGAGCAGTTCTTC. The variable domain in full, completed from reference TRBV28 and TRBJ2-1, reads DVKVTQSSRYLVKRTGEKVFLECVQDMDHENMFWYRQDPGLGLRLIYFSYDVKMKEKGDIPEGYSVSREKKERFSLILESASTNQTSMYLCASSLYLAGAYNEQFFGPGTRLTVL.

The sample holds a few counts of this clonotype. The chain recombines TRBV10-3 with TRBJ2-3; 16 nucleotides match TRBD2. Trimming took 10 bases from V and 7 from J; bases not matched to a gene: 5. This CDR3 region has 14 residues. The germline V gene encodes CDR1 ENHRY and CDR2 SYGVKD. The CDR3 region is CATGTSGGAHTQYF. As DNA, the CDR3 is TGTGCCACCGGGACTAGCGGGGGGGCGCATACGCAGTATTTT.

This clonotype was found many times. CDR3: CASKLGLGGEQYF. In nucleotides, the CDR3 is TGTGCCAGCAAGCTAGGACTAGGAGGGGAGCAGTACTTC. This sequence joins TRBV7-9 and TRBJ2-7; 7 bases agree with TRBD2. Trimming cost V 7 bases and J 7 bases; bases outside gene matches: 10. CDR3 size: 13 residues. The germline gives CDR1 SEHNR, CDR2 FQNEAQ (reference sequence).

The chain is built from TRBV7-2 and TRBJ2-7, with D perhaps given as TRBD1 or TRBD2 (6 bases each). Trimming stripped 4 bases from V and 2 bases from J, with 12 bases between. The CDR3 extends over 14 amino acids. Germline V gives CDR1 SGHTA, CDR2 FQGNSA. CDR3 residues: CASSSEGGPYEQYF. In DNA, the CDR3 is TGTGCCAGCAGCTCAGAGGGGGGACCCTACGAGCAGTACTTC.

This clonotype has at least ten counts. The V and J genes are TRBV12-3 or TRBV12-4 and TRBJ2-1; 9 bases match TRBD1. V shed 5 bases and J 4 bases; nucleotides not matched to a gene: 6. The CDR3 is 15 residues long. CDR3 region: CASSRDRVIYNEQFF. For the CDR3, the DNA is TGTGCCAGCAGTCGGGACAGGGTGATTTACAATGAGCAGTTCTTC.

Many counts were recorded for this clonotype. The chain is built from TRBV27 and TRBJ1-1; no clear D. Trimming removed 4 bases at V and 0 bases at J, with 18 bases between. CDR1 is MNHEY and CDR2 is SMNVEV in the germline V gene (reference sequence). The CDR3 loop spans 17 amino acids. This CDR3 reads CASSSLSPLGMNTEAFF. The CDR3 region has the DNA TGTGCCAGCAGTTCACTAAGCCCCTTAGGGATGAACACTGAAGCTTTCTTT.

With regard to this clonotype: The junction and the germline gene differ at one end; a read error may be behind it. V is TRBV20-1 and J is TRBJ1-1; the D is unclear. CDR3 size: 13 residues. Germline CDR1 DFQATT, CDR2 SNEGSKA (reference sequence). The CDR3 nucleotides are TGCAGTGCTAGTTCCCGGGCCGGCACTGAAGCCTTCTTT. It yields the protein CSASSRAGTEAFF.

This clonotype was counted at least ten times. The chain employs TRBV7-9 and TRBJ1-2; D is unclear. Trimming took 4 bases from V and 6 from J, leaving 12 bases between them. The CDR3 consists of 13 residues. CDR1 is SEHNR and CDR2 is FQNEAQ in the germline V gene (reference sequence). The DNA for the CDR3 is TGTGCCAGCAGCTGGGCCTTAGAAAATGGCTACACCTTC. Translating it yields CASSWALENGYTF.

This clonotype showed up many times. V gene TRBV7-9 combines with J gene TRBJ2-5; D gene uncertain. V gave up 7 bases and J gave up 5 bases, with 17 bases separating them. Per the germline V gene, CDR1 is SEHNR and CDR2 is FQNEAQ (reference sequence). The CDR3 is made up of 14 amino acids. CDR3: CASTATQDRETQYF. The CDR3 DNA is TGTGCCAGCACTGCGACTCAAGATAGGGAGACCCAGTACTTC.

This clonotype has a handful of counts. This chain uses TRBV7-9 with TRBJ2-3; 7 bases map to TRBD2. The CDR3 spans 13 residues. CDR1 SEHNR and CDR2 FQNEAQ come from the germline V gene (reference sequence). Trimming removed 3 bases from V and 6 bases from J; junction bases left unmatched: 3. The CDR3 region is CASSFLGGDTQYF. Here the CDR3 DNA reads TGTGCCAGCAGCTTCCTGGGGGGGGATACGCAGTATTTT.

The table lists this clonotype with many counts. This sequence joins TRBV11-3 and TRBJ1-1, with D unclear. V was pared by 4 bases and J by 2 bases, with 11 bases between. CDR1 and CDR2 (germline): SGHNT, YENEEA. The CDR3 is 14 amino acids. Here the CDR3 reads CASSSNKQNTEAFF. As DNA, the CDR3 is TGTGCCAGCAGCTCTAATAAGCAAAACACTGAAGCTTTCTTT.

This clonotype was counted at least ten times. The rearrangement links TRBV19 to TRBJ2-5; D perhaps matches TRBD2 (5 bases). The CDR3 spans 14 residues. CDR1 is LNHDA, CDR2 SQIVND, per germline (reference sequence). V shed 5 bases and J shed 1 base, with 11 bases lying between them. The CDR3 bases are TGTGCCAGTAGTGACCCCGGACTCCAAGAGACCCAGTACTTC. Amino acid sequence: CASSDPGLQETQYF.

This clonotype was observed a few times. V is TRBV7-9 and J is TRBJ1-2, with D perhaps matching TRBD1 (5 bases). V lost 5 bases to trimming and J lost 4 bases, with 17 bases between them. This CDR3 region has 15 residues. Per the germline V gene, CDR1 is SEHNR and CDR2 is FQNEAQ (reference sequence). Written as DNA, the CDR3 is TGTGCCAGCAGCATAAACGAGGGGCGTTTCTATGGCTACACCTTC. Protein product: CASSINEGRFYGYTF.

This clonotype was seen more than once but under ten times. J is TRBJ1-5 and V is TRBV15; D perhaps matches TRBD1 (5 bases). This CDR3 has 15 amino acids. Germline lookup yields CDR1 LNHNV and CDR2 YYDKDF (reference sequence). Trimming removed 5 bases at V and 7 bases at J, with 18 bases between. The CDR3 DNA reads TGTGCCACCAGCGACTCCCCGGGGCTCGAACAGCCCCAGCATTTT. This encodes CATSDSPGLEQPQHF.

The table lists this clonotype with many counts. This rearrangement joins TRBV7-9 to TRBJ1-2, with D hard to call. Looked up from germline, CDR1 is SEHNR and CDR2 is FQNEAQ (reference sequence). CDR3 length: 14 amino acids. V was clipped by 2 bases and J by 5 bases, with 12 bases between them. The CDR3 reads CASSLLDNRYGYTF. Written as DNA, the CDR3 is TGTGCCAGCAGCTTACTTGACAATCGGTATGGCTACACCTTC. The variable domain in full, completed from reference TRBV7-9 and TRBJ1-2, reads DTGVSQNPRHKITKRGQNVTFRCDPISEHNRLYWYRQTLGQGPEFLTYFQNEAQLEKSRLLSDRFSAERPKGSFSTLEIQRTEQGDSAMYLCASSLLDNRYGYTFGSGTRLTVV.

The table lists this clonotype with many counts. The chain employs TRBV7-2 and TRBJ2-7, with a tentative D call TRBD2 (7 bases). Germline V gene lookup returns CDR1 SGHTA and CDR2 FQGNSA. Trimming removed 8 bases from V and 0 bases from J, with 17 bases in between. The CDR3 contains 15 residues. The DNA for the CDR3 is TGTGCCAGCGCCGACAGGACTAGAGGCTCCTACGAGCAGTACTTC. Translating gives CASADRTRGSYEQYF.

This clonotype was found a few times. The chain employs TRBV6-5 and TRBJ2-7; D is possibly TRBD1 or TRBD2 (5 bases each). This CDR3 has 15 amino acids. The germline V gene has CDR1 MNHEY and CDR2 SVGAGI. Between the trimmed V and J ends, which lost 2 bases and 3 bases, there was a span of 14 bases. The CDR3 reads CASSYGLGTNYEQYF. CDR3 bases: TGTGCCAGCAGTTACGGTTTGGGGACGAACTACGAGCAGTACTTC.

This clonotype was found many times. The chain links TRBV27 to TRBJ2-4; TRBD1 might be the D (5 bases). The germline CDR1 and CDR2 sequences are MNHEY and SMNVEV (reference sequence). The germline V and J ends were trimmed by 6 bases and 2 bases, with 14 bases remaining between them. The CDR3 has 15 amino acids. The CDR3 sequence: CASSISGFPKNIQYF. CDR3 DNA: TGTGCCAGCAGCATTTCAGGGTTTCCCAAAAACATTCAGTACTTC.

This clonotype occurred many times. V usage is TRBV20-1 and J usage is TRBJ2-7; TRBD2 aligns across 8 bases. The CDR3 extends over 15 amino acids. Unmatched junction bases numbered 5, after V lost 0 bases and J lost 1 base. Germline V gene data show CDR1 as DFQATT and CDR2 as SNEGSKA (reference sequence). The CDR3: CSARDLAGGSYEQYF. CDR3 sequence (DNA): TGCAGTGCTAGAGATCTGGCGGGGGGTTCCTACGAGCAGTACTTC.

CDR3 DNA: TGTGCCAGTAGTTCCCGAAGGGGAAGTACTGAAGCTTTCTTT. This codes for CASSSRRGSTEAFF. The J gene is TRBJ1-1, the V gene TRBV19, with D tentatively TRBD1 (5 bases). The CDR3 extends over 14 amino acids. Germline CDR1 is LNHDA and CDR2 is SQIVND (reference sequence). V dropped 5 bases and J dropped 5 bases, with 15 bases sitting between them.

The CDR3 loop is CASSPNTDQPQHF. DNA for the CDR3: TGTGCCAGCAGCCCCAACACCGATCAGCCCCAGCATTTT. V usage is TRBV12-3 or TRBV12-4 and J usage is TRBJ1-5, with D unresolved. V was clipped by 6 bases and J by 5 bases, with 11 bases between them. The CDR3 sequence is 13 residues long.

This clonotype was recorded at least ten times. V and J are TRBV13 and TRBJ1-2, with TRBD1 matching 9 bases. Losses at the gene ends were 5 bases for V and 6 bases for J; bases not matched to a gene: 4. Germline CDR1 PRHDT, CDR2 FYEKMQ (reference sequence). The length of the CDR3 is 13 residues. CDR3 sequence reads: CASSKGQGDGYTF. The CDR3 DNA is TGTGCCAGCAGCAAGGGACAGGGTGATGGCTACACCTTC.

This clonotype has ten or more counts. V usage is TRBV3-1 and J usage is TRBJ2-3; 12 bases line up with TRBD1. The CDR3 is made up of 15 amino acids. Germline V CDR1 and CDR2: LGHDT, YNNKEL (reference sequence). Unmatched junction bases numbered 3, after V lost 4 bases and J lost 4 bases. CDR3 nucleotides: TGTGCCAGCAGCCTGGGGACAGGGGGCGCAGATACGCAGTATTTT. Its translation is CASSLGTGGADTQYF.

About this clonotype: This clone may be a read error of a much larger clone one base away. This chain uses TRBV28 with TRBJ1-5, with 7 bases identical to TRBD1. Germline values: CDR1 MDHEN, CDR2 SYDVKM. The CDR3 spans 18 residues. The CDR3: CASIADRPRLYSNRPQHF. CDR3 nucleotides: TGTGCCAGCATTGCGGACAGGCCTAGACTCTATAGCAATCGGCCCCAGCATTTT.

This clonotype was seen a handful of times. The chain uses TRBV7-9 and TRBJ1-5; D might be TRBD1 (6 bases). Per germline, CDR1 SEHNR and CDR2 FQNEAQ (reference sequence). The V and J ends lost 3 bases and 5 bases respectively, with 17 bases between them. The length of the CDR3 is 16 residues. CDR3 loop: CASSFDPGGADQPQHF. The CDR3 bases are TGTGCCAGCAGCTTTGATCCGGGGGGCGCCGATCAGCCCCAGCATTTT.

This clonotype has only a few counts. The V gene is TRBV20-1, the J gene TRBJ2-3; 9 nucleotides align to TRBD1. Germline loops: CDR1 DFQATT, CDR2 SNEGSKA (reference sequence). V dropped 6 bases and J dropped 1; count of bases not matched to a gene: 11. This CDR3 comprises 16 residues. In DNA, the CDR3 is TGCAGTGCGATTAACCGGGACAGGGTACGCACAGATACGCAGTATTTT. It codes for CSAINRDRVRTDTQYF.

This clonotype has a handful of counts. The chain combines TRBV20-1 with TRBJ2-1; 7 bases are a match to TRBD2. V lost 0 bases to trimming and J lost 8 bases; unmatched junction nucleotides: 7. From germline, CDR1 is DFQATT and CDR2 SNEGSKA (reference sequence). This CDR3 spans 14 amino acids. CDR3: CSARDPRTSYEQFF. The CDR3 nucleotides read TGCAGTGCTAGAGATCCTAGGACTAGTTATGAGCAGTTCTTC.

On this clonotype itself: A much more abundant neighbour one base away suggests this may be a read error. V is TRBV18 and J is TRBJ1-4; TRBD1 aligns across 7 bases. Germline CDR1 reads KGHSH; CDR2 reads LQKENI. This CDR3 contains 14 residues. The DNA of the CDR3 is TGTGCCAGCTCACCTCTCGACAGGGATGAAAACCTGTTTTTT. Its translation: CASSPLDRDENLFF.

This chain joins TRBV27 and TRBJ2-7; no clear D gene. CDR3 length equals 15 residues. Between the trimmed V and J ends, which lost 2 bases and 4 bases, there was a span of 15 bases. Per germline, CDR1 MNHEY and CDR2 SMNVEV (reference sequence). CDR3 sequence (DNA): TGTGCCAGCAGTTTAGGACCCCCGTCGACGTACGAGCAGTACTTC. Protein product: CASSLGPPSTYEQYF.